This T cell receptor (beta chain) was sequenced during a study of cytomegalovirus exposure and HLA in healthy donors. The CDR3 contains 15 residues. The germline V gene encodes CDR1 SGHRS and CDR2 YFSETQ. V shed 5 bases and J 5 bases; nucleotides not matched to a gene: 9. PCR used 60 Vbeta primers and 13 Jbeta primers. Clones were read by immunoSEQ multiplex PCR, and TCRdb kept only the in-frame ones, dropping some. The table shows some 140,000 clones, with approximately 74% occurring only once. Sequences were obtained from PBMCs. This TCR was sampled from a man between 18 and 29 years old in good health and CMV-seronegative. The chain employs TRBV5-1 and TRBJ1-4, with 7 bases that match TRBD1. Here the CDR3 DNA reads TGCGCCAGCAGATTAACGACAGGGAAGAATGAAAAACTGTTTTTT. It is translated as CASRLTTGKNEKLFF.